This T cell receptor (beta chain) was obtained from a study of T cell clonotyping in hematopoietic cell transplantation. Findings of the study overall: Pathologically expanded recipient clonotypes increased progressively from day 30 to day 180 as diversity fell.

The repertoire was sequenced with immunoSEQ multiplex PCR; TCRdb's copy has only in-frame clones and lacks some. Among 20,000 or so clones, under 85% were seen once, and the ten largest hold approximately 15%. Comments on this clone: The antigen is not known.

V dropped 4 bases and J dropped 4; count of bases not matched to a gene: 15. The CDR3 runs 17 residues. The V gene's germline CDR1 is SGHTA and CDR2 FQGNSA. The chain joins TRBV7-2 to TRBJ1-2; 7 nucleotides agree with TRBD1. The sequence came from a man aged 55 to 70 in good health. Some clones in this sample may be carry-over from other donors' samples. The specimen was peripheral blood mononuclear cells. Here the CDR3 reads CASSSFARQGLSYGYTF. CDR3 coding DNA: TGTGCCAGCAGCTCCTTCGCCCGACAGGGCTTGAGCTATGGCTACACCTTC.